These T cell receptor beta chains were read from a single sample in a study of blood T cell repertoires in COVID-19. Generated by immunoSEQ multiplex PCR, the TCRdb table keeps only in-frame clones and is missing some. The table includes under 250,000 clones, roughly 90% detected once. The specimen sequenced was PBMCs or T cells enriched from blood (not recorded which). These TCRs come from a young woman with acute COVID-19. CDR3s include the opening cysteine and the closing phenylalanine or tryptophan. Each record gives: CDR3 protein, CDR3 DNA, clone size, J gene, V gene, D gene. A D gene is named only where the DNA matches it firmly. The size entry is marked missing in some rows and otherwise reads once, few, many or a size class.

cdr3_aa: CASSHGTGRGGYTF
cdr3_nt: TGTGCCAGCAGCCACGGGACAGGGCGGGGTGGCTACACCTTC
clone_size: .
j_call: TRBJ1-2
v_call: TRBV14
d_call: TRBD1

cdr3_aa: CASSLRFSGIRTEAFF
cdr3_nt: TGTGCCAGCAGCTTAAGATTTTCAGGGATCAGGACTGAAGCTTTCTTT
clone_size: .
j_call: TRBJ1-1
v_call: TRBV7-3
d_call: .

cdr3_aa: CASSLDSYNEKLFF
cdr3_nt: TGCGCCAGCAGCCTGGACAGTTATAATGAAAAACTGTTTTTT
clone_size: .
j_call: TRBJ1-4
v_call: TRBV5-1
d_call: .

cdr3_aa: CASSRGQGDYGYTF
cdr3_nt: TGTGCCAGCAGCAGGGGGCAGGGGGACTATGGCTACACCTTC
clone_size: .
j_call: TRBJ1-2
v_call: TRBV5-4
d_call: TRBD1

cdr3_aa: CASSPDRNVVHEQYF
cdr3_nt: TGTGCCAGCAGTCCCGACAGGAACGTCGTTCACGAGCAGTACTTC
clone_size: .
j_call: TRBJ2-7
v_call: TRBV11-2
d_call: .

cdr3_aa: CASTSVIGANVLTF
cdr3_nt: TGTGCCAGCACTTCGGTAATTGGGGCCAACGTCCTGACTTTC
clone_size: .
j_call: TRBJ2-6
v_call: TRBV27
d_call: .

cdr3_aa: CASSVLGTGSNTIYF
cdr3_nt: TGTGCCAGCAGCGTACTAGGGACAGGGTCTAACACCATATATTTT
clone_size: .
j_call: TRBJ1-3
v_call: TRBV9
d_call: TRBD1

cdr3_aa: CASSYGTGPYGYTF
cdr3_nt: TGTGCCAGCAGTTACGGGACAGGGCCCTATGGCTACACCTTC
clone_size: .
j_call: TRBJ1-2
v_call: TRBV7-2
d_call: TRBD1

cdr3_aa: CASSAQGSNQPQHF
cdr3_nt: TGTGCCAGCAGCGCTCAGGGTAGCAATCAGCCCCAGCATTTT
clone_size: .
j_call: TRBJ1-5
v_call: TRBV7-2
d_call: .

cdr3_aa: CASSVASTRDPYNEQFF
cdr3_nt: TGTGCCAGCAGCGTAGCCTCTACTAGAGATCCCTACAATGAGCAGTTCTTC
clone_size: once
j_call: TRBJ2-1
v_call: TRBV9
d_call: .

cdr3_aa: CASSFMQERGGYTF
cdr3_nt: TGTGCCAGCAGTTTTATGCAGGAGCGGGGTGGCTACACCTTC
clone_size: .
j_call: TRBJ1-2
v_call: TRBV28
d_call: .

cdr3_aa: CASSLGDSYEQYF
cdr3_nt: TGTGCCAGCAGCTTAGGGGACAGCTACGAGCAGTACTTC
clone_size: .
j_call: TRBJ2-7
v_call: TRBV11-3
d_call: TRBD1

cdr3_aa: CASSPDRVYEKLFF
cdr3_nt: TGTGCCAGCAGCCCGGACAGGGTCTATGAAAAACTGTTTTTT
clone_size: .
j_call: TRBJ1-4
v_call: TRBV11-2
d_call: TRBD1

cdr3_aa: CASSPTGGGHGYTF
cdr3_nt: TGTGCCAGCAGCCCCACGGGGGGGGGCCATGGCTACACCTTC
clone_size: .
j_call: TRBJ1-2
v_call: TRBV7-3
d_call: .

cdr3_aa: CASSPIENSNQPQHF
cdr3_nt: TGTGCCAGCAGCCCCATAGAAAATAGCAATCAGCCCCAGCATTTT
clone_size: .
j_call: TRBJ1-5
v_call: TRBV7-9
d_call: .

cdr3_aa: CASATDIAYTGELFF
cdr3_nt: TGCGCCAGCGCGACGGACATAGCTTACACCGGGGAGCTGTTTTTT
clone_size: .
j_call: TRBJ2-2
v_call: TRBV5-1
d_call: .

cdr3_aa: CASSPGGQDNEQFF
cdr3_nt: TGTGCCAGCTCACCCGGGGGACAGGACAATGAGCAGTTCTTC
clone_size: .
j_call: TRBJ2-1
v_call: TRBV18
d_call: TRBD1

cdr3_aa: CASSVGLDEQFF
cdr3_nt: TGTGCCAGCAGCGTAGGGCTGGATGAGCAGTTCTTC
clone_size: .
j_call: TRBJ2-1
v_call: TRBV9
d_call: .

cdr3_aa: CASSYTGGFNQPQHF
cdr3_nt: TGTGCCAGCAGTTACACAGGGGGTTTTAATCAGCCCCAGCATTTT
clone_size: .
j_call: TRBJ1-5
v_call: TRBV6-2/TRBV6-3
d_call: TRBD1

cdr3_aa: CASSATGEGNTIYF
cdr3_nt: TGTGCCAGCAGTGCTACAGGGGAGGGAAACACCATATATTTT
clone_size: .
j_call: TRBJ1-3
v_call: TRBV28
d_call: TRBD1

cdr3_aa: CASSQPGQTLNEQFF
cdr3_nt: TGTGCCAGCAGTCAGCCGGGACAGACCCTCAATGAGCAGTTCTTC
clone_size: .
j_call: TRBJ2-1
v_call: TRBV28
d_call: TRBD1

cdr3_aa: CASARDRGIYSNQPQHF
cdr3_nt: TGTGCCAGTGCACGGGACAGGGGGATTTATAGCAATCAGCCCCAGCATTTT
clone_size: .
j_call: TRBJ1-5
v_call: TRBV19
d_call: TRBD1

cdr3_aa: CASSPRTGTGINEQFF
cdr3_nt: TGTGCCAGCAGCCCTCGAACCGGGACAGGGATAAATGAGCAGTTCTTC
clone_size: .
j_call: TRBJ2-1
v_call: TRBV7-7
d_call: TRBD1

cdr3_aa: CASSEASPGTDTQYF
cdr3_nt: TGTGCCAGCAGTGAAGCAAGTCCAGGCACAGATACGCAGTATTTT
clone_size: few
j_call: TRBJ2-3
v_call: TRBV6-1
d_call: .

cdr3_aa: CASSPLAGGYNTGELFF
cdr3_nt: TGTGCCAGCAGTCCCCTAGCGGGGGGTTACAACACCGGGGAGCTGTTTTTT
clone_size: .
j_call: TRBJ2-2
v_call: TRBV6-6
d_call: TRBD2

cdr3_aa: CSALPDSSYEQYF
cdr3_nt: TGCAGCGCCCTACCGGACAGCTCCTACGAGCAGTACTTC
clone_size: .
j_call: TRBJ2-7
v_call: TRBV29-1
d_call: .

cdr3_aa: CATSRDRGLAVPGELFF
cdr3_nt: TGTGCCACCAGCAGAGATCGGGGACTAGCGGTCCCCGGGGAGCTGTTTTTT
clone_size: .
j_call: TRBJ2-2
v_call: TRBV15
d_call: TRBD2

cdr3_aa: CSVLAGGPLDTQYF
cdr3_nt: TGCAGCGTTCTAGCGGGGGGGCCATTGGATACGCAGTATTTT
clone_size: .
j_call: TRBJ2-3
v_call: TRBV29-1
d_call: TRBD2

cdr3_aa: CSVRPRDNTGELFF
cdr3_nt: TGCAGCGTTCGACCGCGGGATAACACCGGGGAGCTGTTTTTT
clone_size: once
j_call: TRBJ2-2
v_call: TRBV29-1
d_call: .

cdr3_aa: CAWRRQGNPTYEQYF
cdr3_nt: TGTGCCTGGAGGAGACAGGGCAACCCAACCTACGAGCAGTACTTC
clone_size: .
j_call: TRBJ2-7
v_call: TRBV30
d_call: TRBD1

cdr3_aa: CASSQEWGTLDRAASPLHF
cdr3_nt: TGCGCCAGCAGCCAAGAATGGGGGACATTGGACAGGGCGGCTTCACCCCTCCACTTT
clone_size: .
j_call: TRBJ1-6
v_call: TRBV4-1
d_call: TRBD1

cdr3_aa: CASSPLWDQPQHF
cdr3_nt: TGTGCCAGCAGTCCACTATGGGATCAGCCCCAGCATTTT
clone_size: once
j_call: TRBJ1-5
v_call: TRBV27
d_call: .

cdr3_aa: CASSLDRPDNSPLHF
cdr3_nt: TGTGCCAGCAGCTTGGACAGGCCGGATAATTCACCCCTCCACTTT
clone_size: .
j_call: TRBJ1-6
v_call: TRBV5-4
d_call: .

cdr3_aa: CASSYLKTGEAFF
cdr3_nt: TGTGCCAGCAGTTACCTTAAAACAGGGGAAGCTTTCTTT
clone_size: .
j_call: TRBJ1-1
v_call: TRBV6-6
d_call: .

cdr3_aa: CASSYIRGRVGANVLTF
cdr3_nt: TGTGCCAGCAGTTATATAAGGGGGCGCGTTGGGGCCAACGTCCTGACTTTC
clone_size: .
j_call: TRBJ2-6
v_call: TRBV27
d_call: TRBD1

cdr3_aa: CASSYSNSGNQPQHF
cdr3_nt: TGTGCCAGCAGTTACTCGAACAGTGGCAATCAGCCCCAGCATTTT
clone_size: .
j_call: TRBJ1-5
v_call: TRBV6-5
d_call: .

cdr3_aa: CASSYSMGRGDIQYF
cdr3_nt: TGTGCCAGCAGTTACTCGATGGGCAGGGGGGACATTCAGTACTTC
clone_size: once
j_call: TRBJ2-4
v_call: TRBV6-6
d_call: .

cdr3_aa: CASSVHSTGVEETQYF
cdr3_nt: TGTGCCAGTAGTGTCCACTCGACAGGGGTTGAGGAGACCCAGTACTTC
clone_size: .
j_call: TRBJ2-5
v_call: TRBV19
d_call: TRBD1

cdr3_aa: CASSLIDRGRFNEQFF
cdr3_nt: TGTGCCAGCAGCTTGATCGACAGGGGTCGTTTCAATGAGCAGTTCTTC
clone_size: once
j_call: TRBJ2-1
v_call: TRBV5-5
d_call: TRBD1

cdr3_aa: CSVHRQPTTEAFF
cdr3_nt: TGCAGCGTCCACCGACAGCCGACCACTGAAGCTTTCTTT
clone_size: .
j_call: TRBJ1-1
v_call: TRBV29-1
d_call: .

cdr3_aa: CAISESGSSQYF
cdr3_nt: TGTGCCATCAGTGAGTCGGGCAGTAGCCAGTACTTC
clone_size: .
j_call: TRBJ2-5
v_call: TRBV10-3
d_call: .